Listed below are T cell receptor beta chains from one sample, sequenced in a study of tumor and adjacent non-tumor tissue in lung cancer. TCRdb reprocessed the multiplex PCR reads via MiXCR and lists one record per CDR3 protein. The sample includes approximately 90,000 distinct CDR3 sequences, approximately 65% of them seen just once. Sequencing was carried out using lung tumor tissue. These receptors all come from a man aged 60 to 75 with non-small cell lung cancer. Each CDR3 is given with its conserved first and last residue. D genes are given only for firm matches. Where a row states a size, it is once, few, many or the class of an expanded clone; other rows omit it.

clone size,V gene,D gene,J gene,CDR3 protein,CDR3 DNA
NA,TRBV5-1,NA,TRBJ2-1,CASSIGQNNERFF,TGCGCCAGCAGCATTGGACAGAACAATGAGCGGTTCTTC
NA,TRBV12-3/TRBV12-4,NA,TRBJ2-3,CVSSQTDTGEDTQYF,TGTGTCAGCAGTCAGACGGACACCGGCGAAGATACGCAGTATTTT
NA,TRBV4-2,NA,TRBJ2-2,CSSSQGGDLRVTGELFF,TGTTCCAGCAGCCAAGGCGGAGACCTTCGGGTCACCGGGGAGCTGTTTTTT
NA,TRBV4-2,NA,TRBJ2-4,CASSQDQGGNGKGIQYF,TGTGCCAGCAGCCAAGATCAAGGCGGTAATGGCAAAGGCATTCAGTACTTC
NA,TRBV11-2,NA,TRBJ2-1,CASSLSWDRAYNEQFF,TGTGCCAGCAGCTTATCGTGGGATAGGGCCTACAATGAGCAGTTCTTC
NA,TRBV7-8,TRBD2,TRBJ2-1,CTSSLGLAGVNEQFF,TGTACCAGCAGCTTAGGACTAGCGGGAGTCAATGAGCAGTTCTTC
medium-sized,TRBV11-2,TRBD1,TRBJ2-3,CASSPLRTGLTDTQYF,TGTGCCAGCAGCCCCCTTCGGACAGGTTTAACAGATACGCAGTATTTT
NA,TRBV12-3/TRBV12-4,TRBD1,TRBJ2-2,CASNTGQGGTGVLFF,TGTGCCAGCAATACAGGACAGGGTGGCACCGGGGTGCTGTTTTTT
NA,TRBV6-1,NA,TRBJ2-7,CARSADMATYEQYF,TGTGCCAGGAGTGCCGACATGGCAACCTACGAGCAGTACTTC
few,TRBV6-6,NA,TRBJ2-1,CASRDPVSYNEQFF,TGTGCCAGCAGGGATCCCGTCTCCTACAATGAGCAGTTCTTC
NA,TRBV29-1,NA,TRBJ2-7,CSGRVGSEQYF,TGCAGCGGGAGAGTGGGCTCCGAGCAGTATTTC
once,TRBV6-2/TRBV6-3,NA,TRBJ1-1,CASRDTMNTEVFF,TGTGCCAGCAGGGACACGATGAACACTGAAGTTTTCTTT
NA,TRBV14,NA,TRBJ2-3,CASCQAPGVGTEYF,TGTGCCAGCTGCCAAGCCCCTGGGGTCGGTACGGAGTATTTT
NA,TRBV6-2/TRBV6-3,NA,TRBJ2-1,CASRSVASEYNDQFF,TGTGCCAGCAGATCCGTGGCTAGCGAGTACAATGACCAGTTCTTC
NA,TRBV7-9,TRBD1,TRBJ1-5,CVSSLDGTDSDQPQHF,TGTGTCAGCAGCTTAGACGGGACAGATAGCGATCAGCCCCAGCATTTT
NA,TRBV30,TRBD1,TRBJ2-2,CAWNRGGTGELSF,TGTGCCTGGAACAGGGGTGGCACCGGGGAGCTGTCTTTT
NA,TRBV12-3/TRBV12-4,NA,TRBJ2-3,CASSLRLAASTDTQYF,TGTGCCAGCAGTTTACGATTAGCGGCTAGCACAGATACGCAGTATTTT
NA,TRBV7-2,NA,TRBJ2-3,CASSLSATKTYTQYF,TGTGCCAGTAGCTTATCAGCAACCAAAACATATACGCAGTATTTT
few,TRBV5-1,NA,TRBJ1-1,CASSFLGQENTEAFF,TGCGCCAGCAGCTTCTTGGGACAAGAGAACACTGAAGCTTTCTTT
NA,TRBV20-1,NA,TRBJ1-5,CSARTDKGNQPQHF,TGCAGTGCAAGGACGGACAAAGGCAATCAGCCCCAGCATTTT
NA,TRBV11-1,TRBD2,TRBJ2-2,CASGNSGRVTGELFF,TGTGCCAGCGGCAATAGCGGGAGAGTCACCGGGGAGCTTTTTTTT
NA,TRBV5-1,NA,TRBJ1-1,CASSLAQGEPNTEAFF,TGCGCCAGCAGCTTGGCACAGGGAGAGCCGAACACTGAAGCTTTCTTT
NA,TRBV4-2,TRBD2,TRBJ2-1,CAGSQDVAGVYNEQFF,TGTGCCGGCAGCCAAGATGTAGCGGGAGTGTACAATGAGCAGTTCTTC
many,TRBV7-9,NA,TRBJ1-6,CASRGGGGSPLHF,TGTGCCAGCCGGGGAGGGGGAGGCTCACCCCTCCACTTT
many,TRBV4-2,NA,TRBJ2-6,CASSQGRAGANVLTF,TGTGCCAGCAGCCAAGGTAGAGCTGGGGCCAACGTCCTGACTTTC
NA,TRBV29-1,NA,TRBJ2-3,CSVEVVGSSTDTQFF,TGCAGCGTTGAAGTGGTGGGCTCTAGCACAGATACGCAGTTTTTT
NA,TRBV29-1,NA,TRBJ2-1,CSATGTCVKFF,TGCAGCGCCACGGGGACTTGCGTGAAGTTCTTC
NA,TRBV4-3,NA,TRBJ2-3,CASSRGLAWANTQYF,TGCGCCAGCAGCCGAGGATTGGCTTGGGCAAATACGCAGTATTTT
NA,TRBV7-9,TRBD1,TRBJ2-2,CASSLGAPTGKNTGELFF,TGTGCCAGCAGCTTAGGAGCCCCGACAGGGAAGAACACCGGGGAGCTGTTTTTT
NA,TRBV12-3/TRBV12-4,NA,TRBJ1-5,CDTGPFSNQPRHF,TGTGACACGGGACCGTTTAGTAATCAGCCCCGGCATTTT
once,TRBV6-2/TRBV6-3,NA,TRBJ2-7,CANSDPVTYKQYF,TGTGCCAACAGTGACCCGGTGACCTACAAGCAGTACTTC
many,TRBV29-1,NA,TRBJ2-4,CSVEDPGKNIQYF,TGCAGCGTTGAAGACCCTGGAAAAAACATTCAGTACTTC
NA,TRBV4-3,NA,TRBJ1-6,CASSQGAGRGHSPLHF,TGCGCCAGCAGCCAAGGAGCGGGCAGGGGTCATTCGCCCCTCCACTTT
NA,TRBV5-6,NA,TRBJ2-5,CATSPGLEVTQYF,TGTGCCACCAGCCCGGGACTCGAAGTGACCCAGTACTTC
NA,TRBV10-3,TRBD1,TRBJ2-2,CAISNRGQGYTGELFF,TGTGCCATCAGCAATCGCGGACAGGGGTACACCGGGGAGCTGTTTTTT
NA,TRBV6-6,NA,TRBJ2-1,CTSRPGTGVSREHNEQFF,TGTACCAGCAGGCCAGGGACGGGGGTTAGTAGGGAACACAATGAGCAGTTCTTC
NA,TRBV6-1,TRBD1,TRBJ1-2,CASSHIDRGHVYTF,TGTGCCAGCAGTCACATCGACAGGGGGCATGTCTACACCTTC
NA,TRBV20-1,NA,TRBJ2-1,CNASYQNEQFF,TGCAATGCTAGTTACCAGAATGAGCAGTTCTTC
NA,TRBV29-1,TRBD1,TRBJ1-3,CNVALQGRSGNTIYF,TGCAACGTCGCACTACAGGGGAGATCCGGAAACACCATATATTTT
NA,TRBV6-6,TRBD1,TRBJ1-1,CSSSSQGQNTEVFF,TGCTCCAGCAGTTCCCAGGGACAGAACACTGAAGTTTTCTTT